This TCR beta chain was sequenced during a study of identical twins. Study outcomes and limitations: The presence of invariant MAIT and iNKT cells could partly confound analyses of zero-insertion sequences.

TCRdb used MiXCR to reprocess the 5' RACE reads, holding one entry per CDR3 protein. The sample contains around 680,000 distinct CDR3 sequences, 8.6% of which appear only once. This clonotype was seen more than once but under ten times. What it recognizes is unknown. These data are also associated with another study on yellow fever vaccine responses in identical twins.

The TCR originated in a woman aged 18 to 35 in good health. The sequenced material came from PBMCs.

In DNA, the CDR3 is TGTGCCAGCAGCTTTCCAGGCGACGCACGTACGCAGTATTTT. It yields the protein CASSFPGDARTQYF. The V call is TRBV5-6, the J call TRBJ2-3; D is ambiguous. V was shortened by 2 bases and J by 8 bases, with 15 bases between the two germline ends. Germline CDR1 is SGHDT and CDR2 is YYEEEE. This CDR3 has 14 amino acids.